This TCR beta chain was captured in a study of blood T cell repertoires in COVID-19. Study at large: Researchers got acute and convalescent COVID-19 samples from the United States, Italy and Spain. The analysed material was cDNA or gDNA that came from T cells, B-cell-depleted T cells, or PBMCs.

Methods used by the authors: For nucleated cells, counts were estimated from reference gene primer amplification. Clones were read by immunoSEQ multiplex PCR, and TCRdb kept only the in-frame ones, dropping some. The V and J calls and clone size are taken from that table; D and trimming were inferred from the DNA. This table has around 200,000 clones, around 84% appearing once. Participants spanned ages about 18 to 100 years and resided in roughly 26 US areas. This TCR was sampled from a man in his forties who had recovered from COVID-19. Material: PBMCs or T cells enriched from blood (not recorded which).

CDR3 sequence (DNA): TGCGCCAGCAGCTTGGGCGCTTTTTCCCACAATGAGCAGTTCTTC. Encoded protein: CASSLGAFSHNEQFF. This chain uses TRBV5-1 with TRBJ2-1; D ambiguous. Germline-derived CDR1 and CDR2 are SGHRS and YFSETQ. CDR3 length equals 15 residues. The V end lost 0 bases, the J end lost 5 bases, and 12 bases lay between the germline ends.